The 8 T cell receptor beta chains in this list originate from one sample, sequenced in a study of PD-L1 blockade in urothelial cancer. Profiled with immunoSEQ multiplex PCR; TCRdb holds only in-frame clones, not every one. The profile shows around 27,000 clones, roughly 80% of them singletons. Sequenced here: PBMCs, sampled around atezolizumab (anti-PD-L1) treatment. The source of these receptors is a man between 45 and 60 years old with urothelial cancer.

V gene TRBV5-6 combines with J gene TRBJ2-3, with 9 bases that match TRBD2. Germline assignment: CDR1 SGHDT and CDR2 YYEEEE. V lost 6 bases and J lost 0; bases outside the gene matches: 11. The CDR3 covers 17 residues. The CDR3 DNA is TGTGCCAGCATTAGGGCGGGAGGGCTTCCGAGCACAGATACGCAGTATTTT. Translated: CASIRAGGLPSTDTQYF.

V gene TRBV28 combines with J gene TRBJ1-5; possible D gene TRBD1, 5 bases. V lost 3 bases and J 1 base, leaving 13 bases between the germline ends. Germline V gene sequence: CDR1 MDHEN, CDR2 SYDVKM. The CDR3 covers 16 residues. CDR3 loop: CASSFSAGVSNQPQHF. The CDR3, as DNA: TGTGCCAGCAGTTTTTCCGCGGGGGTAAGCAATCAGCCCCAGCATTTT.

This rearrangement joins TRBV11-2 to TRBJ2-7, with a possible D match to TRBD1 (6 bases). Trimming pared 5 bases from V and 3 bases from J, leaving 14 bases between. CDR1 and CDR2 (germline): SGHAT, FQNNGV. The CDR3 spans 14 residues. This CDR3 is CASSLSTGIYEQYF. DNA for the CDR3: TGTGCCAGCAGCCTGTCAACAGGGATCTACGAGCAGTACTTC.

V is TRBV6-5 and J is TRBJ2-3; a weak D match, TRBD1 (5 bases). Germline CDR1 MNHEY, CDR2 SVGAGI. Trimming stripped 2 bases from V and 0 bases from J, with 9 bases between. The CDR3 is made up of 15 amino acids. The CDR3 here is CASSYIQGSTDTQYF. Here the CDR3 DNA reads TGTGCCAGCAGTTACATCCAGGGAAGCACAGATACGCAGTATTTT.

This clone was counted a single time. The chain couples TRBV7-2 to TRBJ2-5, with 14 bases aligning to TRBD2. The CDR3 totals 14 residues. From germline, CDR1 is SGHTA and CDR2 FQGNSA. V was clipped by 2 bases and J by 13 bases; unmatched bases: 6. CDR3 bases: TGTGCCAGCAGCTTACCCCGACTAGCGGGGGGGGTGTACTTC. Its protein is CASSLPRLAGGVYF.

The gene calls are TRBV29-1 and TRBJ1-2, with D tentatively TRBD1 (5 bases). The CDR3 sequence is 13 residues long. Germline-derived CDR1 and CDR2 are SQVTM and ANQGSEA. V dropped 3 bases and J dropped 0 bases, with 8 bases sitting between them. CDR3: CSVDGGANYGYTF. The CDR3 DNA follows: TGCAGCGTTGACGGGGGGGCTAACTATGGCTACACCTTC.

The chain couples TRBV18 to TRBJ1-4; D is unresolved. This CDR3 contains 13 residues. Germline CDR1 reads KGHSH; CDR2 reads LQKENI. V was clipped by 2 bases and J by 7 bases, with 8 bases between them. CDR3 residues: CASSPTSGEKLFF. CDR3 DNA sequence: TGTGCCAGCTCACCAACGAGCGGTGAAAAACTGTTTTTT.

V gene TRBV28 combines with J gene TRBJ2-7; D unresolved. CDR1 MDHEN and CDR2 SYDVKM come from the germline V gene. The V and J ends lost 6 bases and 2 bases respectively, with 14 bases between them. The CDR3 loop spans 14 amino acids. The CDR3 DNA follows: TGTGCCAGCAGCCCCATGGTCGGAGCCTACGAGCAGTACGTC. Translated: CASSPMVGAYEQYV.